This TCR beta chain was obtained from a study of T-cell memory formation after mild COVID-19. In TCRdb, the 5' RACE reads were re-called with MiXCR into one record per CDR3 protein. The data show 250,000 or so distinct CDR3 sequences, roughly 17% seen once. Per the germline V gene, CDR1 is SGHRS and CDR2 is YFSETQ. Trimming shortened V by 0 bases and J by 0 bases, and 19 bases separated the two germline ends. CDR3 size: 19 residues. Sequencing input: PBMCs or a T cell subset sorted from them (not recorded which). This TCR was sampled from a man aged 18-30 years who had mild COVID-19 (a few samples of this study predate the infection). Cell type and time point are not known. The gene calls are TRBV5-1 and TRBJ1-3; weak D call: TRBD1 (5 bases). CDR3: CASSLVSPRQGLSGNTIYF. In DNA, the CDR3 is TGCGCCAGCAGCTTGGTTTCCCCGAGGCAGGGACTCTCTGGAAACACCATATATTTT.